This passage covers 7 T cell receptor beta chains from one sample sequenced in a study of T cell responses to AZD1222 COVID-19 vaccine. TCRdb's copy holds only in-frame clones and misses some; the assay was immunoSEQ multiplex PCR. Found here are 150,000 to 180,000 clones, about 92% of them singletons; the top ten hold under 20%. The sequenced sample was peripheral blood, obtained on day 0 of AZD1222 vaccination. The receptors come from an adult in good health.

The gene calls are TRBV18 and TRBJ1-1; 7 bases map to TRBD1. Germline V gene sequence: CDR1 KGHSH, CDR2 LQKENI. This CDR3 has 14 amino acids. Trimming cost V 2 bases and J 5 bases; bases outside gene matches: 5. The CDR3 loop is CASSPTDRDTEAFF. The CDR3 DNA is TGTGCCAGCTCACCAACAGACAGGGATACTGAAGCTTTCTTT.

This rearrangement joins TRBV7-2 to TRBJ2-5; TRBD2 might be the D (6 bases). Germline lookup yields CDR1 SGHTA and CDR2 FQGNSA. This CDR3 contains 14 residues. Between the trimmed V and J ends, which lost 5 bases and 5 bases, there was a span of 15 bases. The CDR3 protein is CASSPRGVSETQYF. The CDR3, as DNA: TGTGCCAGCAGCCCCCGCGGGGTTTCGGAGACCCAGTACTTC.

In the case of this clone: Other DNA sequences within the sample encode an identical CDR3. CDR3 DNA: TGTGCCAGCTCGGGCGGAGGTAATGAAAAACTGTTTTTT. This encodes CASSGGGNEKLFF. The V call is TRBV9, the J call TRBJ1-4; no reliable D call. Trimming removed 7 bases from V and 4 bases from J, with 11 bases in between. The CDR3 has 13 residues. Germline values: CDR1 SGDLS, CDR2 YYNGEE.

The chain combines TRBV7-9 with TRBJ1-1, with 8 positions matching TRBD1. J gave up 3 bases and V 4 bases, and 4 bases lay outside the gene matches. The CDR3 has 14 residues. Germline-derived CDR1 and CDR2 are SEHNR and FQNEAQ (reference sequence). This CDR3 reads CASSSGQDYTEAFF. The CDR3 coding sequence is TGTGCCAGCAGCTCGGGACAGGACTACACTGAAGCTTTCTTT.

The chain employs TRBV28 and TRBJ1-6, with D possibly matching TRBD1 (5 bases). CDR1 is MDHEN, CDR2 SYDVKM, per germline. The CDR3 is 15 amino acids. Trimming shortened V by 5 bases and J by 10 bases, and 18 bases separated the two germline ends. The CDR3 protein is CASSPSSGEGSPLHF. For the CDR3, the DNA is TGTGCCAGCAGTCCCTCGAGCGGCGAGGGGTCACCCCTCCACTTT.

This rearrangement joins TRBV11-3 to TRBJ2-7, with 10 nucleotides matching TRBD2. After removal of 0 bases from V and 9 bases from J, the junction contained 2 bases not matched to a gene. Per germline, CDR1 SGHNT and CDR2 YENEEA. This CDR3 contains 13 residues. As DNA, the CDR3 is TGTGCCAGCAGCTTAGAGTCTAGCGGGAGGCAGTACTTC. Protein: CASSLESSGRQYF.

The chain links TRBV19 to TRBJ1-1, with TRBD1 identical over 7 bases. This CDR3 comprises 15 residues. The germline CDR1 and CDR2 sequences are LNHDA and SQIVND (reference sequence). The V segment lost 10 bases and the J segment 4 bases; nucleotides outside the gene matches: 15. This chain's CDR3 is CATTKLGGEGTEAFF. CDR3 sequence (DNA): TGTGCCACCACAAAACTAGGGGGCGAAGGCACTGAAGCTTTCTTT.